These 8 T cell receptor beta chains originate from one sample sequenced in a study of T cell repertoires in cytomegalovirus infection. TCRdb analysed the reads with MiXCR anew, one entry per CDR3 protein. Found here are fewer than 900,000 distinct CDR3 sequences, about 28% of them singletons; the top ten hold about 12%. These receptors' targets are unknown. The material was cultured CD8+ T cells from PBMCs, obtained from culture after CMV antigen stimulation. The origin of the receptors is a human donor in good health (CMV status not recorded). Some clones in this sample may be carry-over from other donors' samples.

The table lists this clonotype with many counts. The CDR3 nucleotides are TGTGCCAGCAGCAAAGAGCGGGGGGGCCGGGAGACCCAGTACTTC. This sequence encodes CASSKERGGRETQYF. The V and J genes are TRBV5-5 and TRBJ2-5; 10 bases fit TRBD2. The J segment lost 5 bases and the V segment lost 4 bases, leaving 8 bases of the junction unmatched. The CDR3 has 15 residues. The germline V gene has CDR1 SGHKS and CDR2 YYEKEE (reference sequence).

There are a few counts of this clonotype. The J gene is TRBJ1-6, the V gene TRBV6-9; 7 bases line up with TRBD1. The CDR3 totals 13 residues. CDR1 is MNHGY, CDR2 SVAAGI, per germline. Germline trimming cut 3 bases from V and 11 bases from J; bases unmatched to any gene: 4. CDR3 DNA: TGTGCCAGCAGTTACGCCAGGGGGGCACCCCTCCACTTT. It translates to CASSYARGAPLHF.

This clonotype showed up just once. The rearrangement uses TRBV6-2 or TRBV6-3 and TRBJ1-5; a weak D match, TRBD1 (5 bases). V lost 6 bases, J lost 6 bases, and 15 bases lay in between. The CDR3 spans 14 residues. Germline assignment: CDR1 MNHEY and CDR2 SVGEGT. CDR3 protein: CASRSGAGLQPQHF. DNA of the CDR3: TGTGCCAGCAGGTCCGGAGCAGGGCTTCAGCCCCAGCATTTT.

This chain links TRBV11-2 with TRBJ2-1; 8 nucleotides line up with TRBD2. This CDR3 spans 16 amino acids. In germline, CDR1 is SGHAT, CDR2 FQNNGV. V shed 0 bases and J 0 bases; nucleotides not matched to a gene: 1. CDR3 region: CASSLELADSYNEQFF. In DNA form, the CDR3 reads TGTGCCAGCAGCTTAGAACTAGCGGACTCCTACAATGAGCAGTTCTTC.

This clonotype was detected only a few times. The chain joins TRBV27 to TRBJ1-5, with D uncertain. CDR1 and CDR2 (germline): MNHEY, SMNVEV (reference sequence). V was clipped by 2 bases and J by 3 bases, with 5 bases between them. The CDR3 has 13 amino acids. CDR3 DNA sequence: TGTGCCAGCAGTTTACTAACCAATCAGCCCCAGCATTTT. Translating gives CASSLLTNQPQHF.

This clonotype was found a few times. V and J are TRBV6-1 and TRBJ2-7; D is perhaps TRBD1 or TRBD2 (6 bases each). Trimming cost V 9 bases and J 3 bases, with 15 bases left between them. The CDR3 is 13 residues long. The germline V gene encodes CDR1 MNHNS and CDR2 SASEGT. CDR3 nucleotide sequence: TGTGCCAGTCGAGGGGGGATAGTCTACGAGCAGTACTTC. As protein: CASRGGIVYEQYF.

The chain uses TRBV27 and TRBJ2-1; D is undetermined. The CDR3 runs 15 residues. The V gene lost 2 bases and the J gene lost 2 bases, with 10 bases spanning the gap. CDR1 MNHEY and CDR2 SMNVEV come from the germline V gene (reference sequence). DNA of the CDR3: TGTGCCAGCAGTTTACGGCTGGGAACCTACAATGAGCAGTTCTTC. Its protein product is CASSLRLGTYNEQFF.

This clonotype was detected many times. CDR3 loop: CASTPGGPAYYGYTF. The CDR3 region has the DNA TGTGCCAGCACCCCCGGAGGGCCTGCTTACTATGGCTACACCTTC. The chain combines TRBV28 with TRBJ1-2; D remains ambiguous. The CDR3 loop spans 15 amino acids. Germline V lookup: CDR1 MDHEN, CDR2 SYDVKM. Deletions cut 7 bases from V and 3 bases from J, with 18 bases between.